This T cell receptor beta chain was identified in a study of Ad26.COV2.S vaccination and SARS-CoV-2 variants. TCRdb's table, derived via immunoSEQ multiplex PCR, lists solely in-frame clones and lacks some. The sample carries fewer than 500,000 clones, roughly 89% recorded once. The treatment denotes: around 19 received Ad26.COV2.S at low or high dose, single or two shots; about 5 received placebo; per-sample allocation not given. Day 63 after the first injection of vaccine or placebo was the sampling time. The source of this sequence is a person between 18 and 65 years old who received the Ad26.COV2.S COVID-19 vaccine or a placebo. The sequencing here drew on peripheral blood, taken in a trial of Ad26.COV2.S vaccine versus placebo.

CDR3 sequence (DNA): TGTGCCAGCAGCTTAGAGGAGGTTCTAGGATCCCGCGAGCAGTTCTTC. It encodes CASSLEEVLGSREQFF. The rearrangement uses TRBV11-3 and TRBJ2-1; TRBD2 is a possible D gene (5 bases). V lost 0 bases, J lost 10 bases, and 19 bases lay in between. The CDR3 has 16 residues. Germline V lookup: CDR1 SGHNT, CDR2 YENEEA.